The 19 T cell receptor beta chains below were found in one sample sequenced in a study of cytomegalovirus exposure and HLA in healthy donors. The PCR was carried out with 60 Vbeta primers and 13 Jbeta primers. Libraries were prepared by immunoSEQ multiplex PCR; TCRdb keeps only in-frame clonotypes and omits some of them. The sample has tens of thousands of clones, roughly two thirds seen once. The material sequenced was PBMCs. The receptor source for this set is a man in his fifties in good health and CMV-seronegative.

The CDR3 nucleotides read TGTGCCAGCAGCTTAGGAATGCGGGCAACTAATGAAAAACTGTTTTTT. It codes for CASSLGMRATNEKLFF. The rearrangement joins TRBV11-2 to TRBJ1-4; D ambiguous. Germline CDR1 SGHAT, CDR2 FQNNGV. This CDR3 is built from 16 residues. V was shortened by 1 base and J by 0 bases, with 9 bases between the two germline ends.

The CDR3 DNA follows: TGTGCCAGCAGGCTCAGGGGGCATAATTCACCCCTCCACTTT. It yields the protein CASRLRGHNSPLHF. This chain connects TRBV11-2 to TRBJ1-6, with 8 bases identical to TRBD1. This CDR3 has 14 amino acids. The ends lost 6 bases at V and 5 bases at J; junction bases unmatched: 3. Germline CDR1 is SGHAT and CDR2 is FQNNGV.

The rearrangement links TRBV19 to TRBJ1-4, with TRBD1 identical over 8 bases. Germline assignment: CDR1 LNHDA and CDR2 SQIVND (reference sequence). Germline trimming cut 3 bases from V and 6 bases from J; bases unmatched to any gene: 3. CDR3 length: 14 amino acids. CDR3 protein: CASSIGQGDEKLFF. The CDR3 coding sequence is TGTGCCAGTAGTATCGGACAGGGCGATGAAAAACTGTTTTTT.

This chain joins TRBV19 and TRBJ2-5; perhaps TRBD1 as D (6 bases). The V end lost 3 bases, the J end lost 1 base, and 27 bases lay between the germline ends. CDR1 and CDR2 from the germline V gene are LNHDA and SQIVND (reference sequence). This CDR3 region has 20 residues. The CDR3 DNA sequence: TGTGCCAGTAGTATTCAGGGGTGGACGCCGGGGTGGTCCCGCCAAGAGACCCAGTACTTC. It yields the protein CASSIQGWTPGWSRQETQYF.

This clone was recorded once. The DNA of the CDR3 is TGTGCCAGCAGTCCCAGGGCTAGCGGGGGGGATGAGCAGTTCTTC. Protein product: CASSPRASGGDEQFF. This chain links TRBV2 with TRBJ2-1; the match to TRBD2 covers 12 bases. Germline V gene sequence: CDR1 SNHLY, CDR2 FYNNEI. This CDR3 has 15 amino acids. V was clipped by 5 bases and J by 8 bases; unmatched bases: 7.

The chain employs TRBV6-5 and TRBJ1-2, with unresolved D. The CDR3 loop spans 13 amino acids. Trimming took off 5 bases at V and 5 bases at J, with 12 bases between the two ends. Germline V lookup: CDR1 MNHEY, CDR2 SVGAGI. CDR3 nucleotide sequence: TGTGCCAGCAGTCCACCGGGAGAATATGGCTACACCTTC. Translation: CASSPPGEYGYTF.

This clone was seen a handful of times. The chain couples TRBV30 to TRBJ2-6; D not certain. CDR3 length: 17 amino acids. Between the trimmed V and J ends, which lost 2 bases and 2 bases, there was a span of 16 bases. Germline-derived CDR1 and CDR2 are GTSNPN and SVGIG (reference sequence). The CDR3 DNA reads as TGTGCCTGGAGTACCCCCCTTTACGAGGCTGGGGCCAACGTCCTGACTTTC. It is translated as CAWSTPLYEAGANVLTF.

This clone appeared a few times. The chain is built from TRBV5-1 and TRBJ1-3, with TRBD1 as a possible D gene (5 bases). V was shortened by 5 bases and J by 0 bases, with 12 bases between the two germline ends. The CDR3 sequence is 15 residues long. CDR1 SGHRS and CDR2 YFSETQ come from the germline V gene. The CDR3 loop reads CASSSGGSSGNTIYF. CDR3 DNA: TGCGCCAGCAGTTCGGGGGGAAGCTCTGGAAACACCATATATTTT.

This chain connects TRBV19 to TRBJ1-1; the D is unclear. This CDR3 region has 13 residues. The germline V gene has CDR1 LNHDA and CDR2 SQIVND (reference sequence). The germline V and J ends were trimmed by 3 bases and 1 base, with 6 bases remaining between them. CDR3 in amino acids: CASSIDRNTEAFF. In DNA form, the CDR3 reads TGTGCCAGTAGTATCGATAGGAACACTGAAGCTTTCTTT.

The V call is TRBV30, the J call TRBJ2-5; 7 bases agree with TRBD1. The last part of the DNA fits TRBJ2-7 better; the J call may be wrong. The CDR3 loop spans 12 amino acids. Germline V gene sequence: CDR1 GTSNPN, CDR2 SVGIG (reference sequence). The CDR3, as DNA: TGTGCCTGGAGTGGACAGGGAGACGAGCAGTACTTC. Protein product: CAWSGQGDEQYF.

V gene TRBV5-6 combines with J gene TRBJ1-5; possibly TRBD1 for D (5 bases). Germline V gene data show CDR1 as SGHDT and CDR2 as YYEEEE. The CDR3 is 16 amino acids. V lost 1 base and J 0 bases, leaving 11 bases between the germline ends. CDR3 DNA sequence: TGTGCCAGCAGCTTGAGGCAGGGTCTTAGCAATCAGCCCCAGCATTTT. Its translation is CASSLRQGLSNQPQHF.

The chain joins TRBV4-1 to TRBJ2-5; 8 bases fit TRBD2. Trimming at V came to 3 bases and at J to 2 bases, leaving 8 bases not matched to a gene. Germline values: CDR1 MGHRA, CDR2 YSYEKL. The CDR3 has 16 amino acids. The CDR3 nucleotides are TGCGCCAGCAGCCAGGGCGGGGGGCCGGATCAAGAGACCCAGTACTTC. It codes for CASSQGGGPDQETQYF.

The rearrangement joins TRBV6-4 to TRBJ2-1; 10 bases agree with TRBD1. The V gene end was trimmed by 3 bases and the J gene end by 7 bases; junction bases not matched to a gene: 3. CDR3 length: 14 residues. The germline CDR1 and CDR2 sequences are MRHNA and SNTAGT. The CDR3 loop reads CASSEGQGGNEQFF. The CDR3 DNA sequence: TGTGCCAGCAGTGAAGGACAGGGGGGAAATGAGCAGTTCTTC.

The CDR3 region has the DNA TGTGCCTGGAGTGCTTGGGGAACGACAGGGAACACTGAAGCTTTCTTT. This translates into CAWSAWGTTGNTEAFF. The chain has TRBV30 and TRBJ1-1; D perhaps matches TRBD1 (6 bases). This CDR3 has 16 amino acids. The germline gives CDR1 GTSNPN, CDR2 SVGIG (reference sequence). V was cut by 1 base and J by 1 base, with 16 bases left in between.

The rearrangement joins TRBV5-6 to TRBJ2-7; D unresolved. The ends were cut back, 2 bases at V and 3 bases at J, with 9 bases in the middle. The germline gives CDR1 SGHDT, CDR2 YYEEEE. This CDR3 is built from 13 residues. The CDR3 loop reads CASSFVLNYEQYF. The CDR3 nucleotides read TGTGCCAGCAGCTTCGTACTTAACTACGAGCAGTACTTC.

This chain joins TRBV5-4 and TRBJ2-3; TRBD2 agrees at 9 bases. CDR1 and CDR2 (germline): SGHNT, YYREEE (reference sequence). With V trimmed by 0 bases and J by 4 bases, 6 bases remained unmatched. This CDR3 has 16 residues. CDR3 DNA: TGTGCCAGCAGCTTGGCCGGGCGGGGGGGCTCAGATACGCAGTATTTT. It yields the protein CASSLAGRGGSDTQYF.

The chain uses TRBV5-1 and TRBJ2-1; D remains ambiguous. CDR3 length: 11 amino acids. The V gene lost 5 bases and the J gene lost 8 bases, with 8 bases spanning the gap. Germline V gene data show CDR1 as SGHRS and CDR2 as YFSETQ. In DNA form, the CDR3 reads TGCGCCAGCAGAGCCGCCTATGAGCAGTTCTTC. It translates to CASRAAYEQFF.

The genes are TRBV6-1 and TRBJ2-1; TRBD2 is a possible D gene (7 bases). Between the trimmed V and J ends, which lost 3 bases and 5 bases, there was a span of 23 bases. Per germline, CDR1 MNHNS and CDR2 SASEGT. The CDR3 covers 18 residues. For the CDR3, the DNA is TGTGCCAGCAGTGAGAGTTGGGGAGGGGGGCTCTTTGACAATGAGCAGTTCTTC. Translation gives CASSESWGGGLFDNEQFF.

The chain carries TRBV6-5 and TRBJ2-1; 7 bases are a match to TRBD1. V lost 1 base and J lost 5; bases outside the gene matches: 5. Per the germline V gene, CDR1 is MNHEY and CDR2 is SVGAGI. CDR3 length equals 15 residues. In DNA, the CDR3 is TGTGCCAGCAGTTACTGGGGACAGAAGAACAATGAGCAGTTCTTC. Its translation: CASSYWGQKNNEQFF.